One T cell receptor (beta chain) is described in this entry. Its specificity is not known. Germline V gives CDR1 MNHEY, CDR2 SMNVEV (reference sequence). Trimming pared 8 bases from V and 1 base from J, leaving 12 bases between. The CDR3 contains 13 residues. Clones were sequenced by immunoSEQ multiplex PCR, and TCRdb holds only the in-frame ones, with some missing. The data contain 150,000 to 200,000 clones, around 95% of them singletons. This entry is derived from a study of T cell responses to AZD1222 COVID-19 vaccine. Whole-study findings and limits: Seropositive status at baseline applied to only five or six AZD1222 recipients. Spike regions recognized by vaccine-associated CD4 TCRs spanned the protein, led by 160-218 and 743-854.

The receptor was isolated from an adult in good health. The rearrangement uses TRBV27 and TRBJ2-7; TRBD2 is a possible D gene (5 bases). The sequenced sample was peripheral blood, obtained on day 0 of AZD1222 vaccination. CDR3: CASSLRASYEQYF. CDR3 DNA: TGTGCCAGCTCCCTGAGGGCGTCCTACGAGCAGTACTTC.